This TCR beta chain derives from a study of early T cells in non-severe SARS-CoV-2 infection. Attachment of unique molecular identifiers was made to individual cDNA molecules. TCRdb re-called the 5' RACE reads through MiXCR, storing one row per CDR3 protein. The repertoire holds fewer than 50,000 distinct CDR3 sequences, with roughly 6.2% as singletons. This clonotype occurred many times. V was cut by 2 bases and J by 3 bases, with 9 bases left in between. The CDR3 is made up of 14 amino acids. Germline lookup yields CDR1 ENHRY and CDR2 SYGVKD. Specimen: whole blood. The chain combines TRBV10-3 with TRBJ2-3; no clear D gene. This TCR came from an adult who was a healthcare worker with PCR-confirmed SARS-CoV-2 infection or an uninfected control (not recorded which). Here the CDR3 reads CAISERTNTDTQYF. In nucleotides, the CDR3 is TGTGCCATCAGTGAGAGGACCAATACAGATACGCAGTATTTT.